This note documents a single T cell receptor beta chain sequence. This specimen comes from a study of cytomegalovirus exposure and HLA in healthy donors. The PCR made use of 60 Vbeta and 13 Jbeta primers. Libraries were prepared by immunoSEQ multiplex PCR; TCRdb keeps only in-frame clonotypes and omits some of them. The listing contains just over 150,000 clones. Per germline, CDR1 ENHRY and CDR2 SYGVKD. The CDR3 consists of 15 residues. After removal of 5 bases from V and 2 bases from J, the junction contained 5 bases not matched to a gene. The TCR comes from a man aged 25-45 years in good health and CMV-seronegative. Sequences were obtained from PBMCs. V is TRBV10-3 and J is TRBJ2-3; 9 bases are shared with TRBD2. The CDR3 nucleotides read TGTGCCATCAGTTCTAGCGGGACGCTCACAGATACGCAGTATTTT. This encodes CAISSSGTLTDTQYF.